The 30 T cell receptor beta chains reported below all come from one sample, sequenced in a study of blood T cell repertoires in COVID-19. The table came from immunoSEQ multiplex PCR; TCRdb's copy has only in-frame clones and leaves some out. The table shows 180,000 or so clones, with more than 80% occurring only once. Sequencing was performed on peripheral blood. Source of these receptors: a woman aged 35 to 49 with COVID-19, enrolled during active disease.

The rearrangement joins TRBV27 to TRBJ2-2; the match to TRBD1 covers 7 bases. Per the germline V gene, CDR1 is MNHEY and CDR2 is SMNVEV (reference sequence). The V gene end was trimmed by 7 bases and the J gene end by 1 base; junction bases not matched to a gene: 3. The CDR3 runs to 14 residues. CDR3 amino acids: CASTDRENTGELFF. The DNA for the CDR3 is TGTGCCAGCACCGACAGGGAGAACACCGGGGAGCTGTTTTTT.

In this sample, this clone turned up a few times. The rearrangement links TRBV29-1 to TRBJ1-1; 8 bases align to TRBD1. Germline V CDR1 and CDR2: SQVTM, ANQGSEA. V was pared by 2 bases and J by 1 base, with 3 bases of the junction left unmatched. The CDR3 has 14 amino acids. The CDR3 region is CSVERTGSNTEAFF. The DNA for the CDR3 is TGCAGCGTTGAACGGACAGGGTCGAACACTGAAGCTTTCTTT.

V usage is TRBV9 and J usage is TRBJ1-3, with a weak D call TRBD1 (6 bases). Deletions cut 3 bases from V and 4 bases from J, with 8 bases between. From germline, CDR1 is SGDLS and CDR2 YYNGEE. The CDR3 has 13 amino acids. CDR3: CASSAGQGNTIYF. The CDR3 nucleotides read TGTGCCAGCAGCGCCGGACAGGGAAACACCATATATTTT.

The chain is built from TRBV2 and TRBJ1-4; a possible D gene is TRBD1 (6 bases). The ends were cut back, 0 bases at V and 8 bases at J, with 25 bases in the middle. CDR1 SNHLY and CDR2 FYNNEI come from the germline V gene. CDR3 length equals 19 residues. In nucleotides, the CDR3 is TGTGCCAGCAGTGAAGCGCCCAGTACAGGGTTTGGTGAAGGGGAAAAACTGTTTTTT. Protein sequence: CASSEAPSTGFGEGEKLFF.

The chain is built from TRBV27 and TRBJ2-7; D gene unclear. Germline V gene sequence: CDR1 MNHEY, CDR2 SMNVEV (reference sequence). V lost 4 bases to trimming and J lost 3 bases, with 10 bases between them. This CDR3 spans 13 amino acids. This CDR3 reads CASSYSQGYEQYF. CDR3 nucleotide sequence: TGTGCCAGCAGTTACAGCCAAGGCTACGAGCAGTACTTC.

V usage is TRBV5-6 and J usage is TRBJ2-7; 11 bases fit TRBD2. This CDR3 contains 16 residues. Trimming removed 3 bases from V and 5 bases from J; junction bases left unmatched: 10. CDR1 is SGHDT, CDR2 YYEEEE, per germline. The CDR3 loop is CASSSPTSGKFHEQYF. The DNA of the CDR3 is TGTGCCAGCAGCTCCCCGACTAGCGGGAAATTCCACGAGCAGTACTTC.

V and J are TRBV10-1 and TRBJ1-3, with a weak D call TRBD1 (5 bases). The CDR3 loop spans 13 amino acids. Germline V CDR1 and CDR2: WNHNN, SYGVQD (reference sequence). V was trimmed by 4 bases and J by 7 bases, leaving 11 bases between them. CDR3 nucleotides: TGCGCCAGCAGTGCGACAGCGGGTAACACCATATATTTT. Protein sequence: CASSATAGNTIYF.

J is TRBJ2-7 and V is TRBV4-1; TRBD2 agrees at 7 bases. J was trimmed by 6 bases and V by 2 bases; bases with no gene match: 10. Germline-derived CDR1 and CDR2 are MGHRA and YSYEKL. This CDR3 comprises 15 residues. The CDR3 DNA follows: TGCGCCAGCAGCCAAACTTTTCGCGGGAGAGGCGAGCAGTACTTC. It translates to CASSQTFRGRGEQYF.

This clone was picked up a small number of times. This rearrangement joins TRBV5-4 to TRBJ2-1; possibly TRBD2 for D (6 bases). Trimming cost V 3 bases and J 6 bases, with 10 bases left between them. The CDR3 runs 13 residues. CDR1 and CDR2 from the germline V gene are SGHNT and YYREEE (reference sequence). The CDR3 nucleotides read TGTGCCAGCAGCTACCCGGAGGGCAATGAGCAGTTCTTC. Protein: CASSYPEGNEQFF.

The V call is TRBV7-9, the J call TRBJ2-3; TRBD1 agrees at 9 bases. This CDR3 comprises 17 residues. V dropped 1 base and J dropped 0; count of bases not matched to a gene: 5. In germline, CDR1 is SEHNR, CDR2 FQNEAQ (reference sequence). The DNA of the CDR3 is TGTGCCAGCAGCTTAGGACAGGGGGTTGACAGCACAGATACGCAGTATTTT. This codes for CASSLGQGVDSTDTQYF.

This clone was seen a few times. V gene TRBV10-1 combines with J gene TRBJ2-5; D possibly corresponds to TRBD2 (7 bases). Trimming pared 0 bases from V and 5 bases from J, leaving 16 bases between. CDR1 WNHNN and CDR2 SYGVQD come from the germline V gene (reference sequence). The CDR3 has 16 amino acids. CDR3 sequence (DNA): TGCGCCAGCAGTGAGTCCTTATCGGGGGGCCGGGAGACCCAGTACTTC. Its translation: CASSESLSGGRETQYF.

CDR3 loop: CASSLDPGGYNEQFF. For the CDR3, the DNA is TGTGCCAGCAGCTTGGATCCCGGCGGGTACAATGAGCAGTTCTTC. The chain is built from TRBV5-5 and TRBJ2-1, with a possible D match to TRBD2 (5 bases). CDR3 length: 15 amino acids. With 0 bases removed from V and 4 bases from J, the gap between germline ends came to 11 bases. Looked up from germline, CDR1 is SGHKS and CDR2 is YYEKEE (reference sequence).

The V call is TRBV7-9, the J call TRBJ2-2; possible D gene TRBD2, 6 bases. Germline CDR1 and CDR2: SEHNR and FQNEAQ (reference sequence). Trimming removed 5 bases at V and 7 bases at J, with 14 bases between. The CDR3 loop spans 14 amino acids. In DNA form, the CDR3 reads TGTGCCAGCAGCAACGGCGGGGCGGGCGGGGAGCTGTTTTTT. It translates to CASSNGGAGGELFF.

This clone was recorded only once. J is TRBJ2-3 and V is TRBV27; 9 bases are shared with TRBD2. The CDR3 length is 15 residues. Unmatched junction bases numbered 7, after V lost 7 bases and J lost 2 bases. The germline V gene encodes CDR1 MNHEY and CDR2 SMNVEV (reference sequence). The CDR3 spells CASNPGTSLTDTQYF. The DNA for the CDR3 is TGTGCCAGCAACCCCGGGACTAGCCTCACAGATACGCAGTATTTT.

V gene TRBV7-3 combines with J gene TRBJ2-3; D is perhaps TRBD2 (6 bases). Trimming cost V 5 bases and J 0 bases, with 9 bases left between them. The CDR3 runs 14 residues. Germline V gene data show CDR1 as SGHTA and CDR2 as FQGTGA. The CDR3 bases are TGTGCCAGCAGCGGGACTCAAAGCACAGATACGCAGTATTTT. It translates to CASSGTQSTDTQYF.

This CDR3 is CTSSQDEGASGETDTQYF. The CDR3 DNA reads TGCACCAGCAGCCAAGACGAGGGGGCTAGCGGGGAGACAGATACGCAGTATTTT. The chain links TRBV1 to TRBJ2-3; TRBD2, as called in the table, went unchecked against the DNA. TRBV1 counts as a pseudogene. The CDR3 extends over 18 amino acids.

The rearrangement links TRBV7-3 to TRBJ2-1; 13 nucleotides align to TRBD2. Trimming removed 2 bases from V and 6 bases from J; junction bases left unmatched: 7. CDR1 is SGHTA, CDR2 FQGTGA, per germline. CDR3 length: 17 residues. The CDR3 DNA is TGTGCCAGCAGCTTACCTGGACTAGCGGGAGACTCCAATGAGCAGTTCTTC. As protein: CASSLPGLAGDSNEQFF.

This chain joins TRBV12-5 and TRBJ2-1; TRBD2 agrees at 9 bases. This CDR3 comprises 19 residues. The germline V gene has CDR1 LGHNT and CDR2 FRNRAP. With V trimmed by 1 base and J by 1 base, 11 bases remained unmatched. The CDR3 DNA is TGTGCTAGTGGTTTGGGCAACCTTGGCGGGAGGGGTTCCTACAATGAGCAGTTCTTC. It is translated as CASGLGNLGGRGSYNEQFF.

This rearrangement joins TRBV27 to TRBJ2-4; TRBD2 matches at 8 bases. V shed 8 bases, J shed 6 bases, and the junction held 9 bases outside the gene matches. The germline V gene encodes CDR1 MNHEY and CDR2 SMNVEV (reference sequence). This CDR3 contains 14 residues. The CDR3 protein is CASLPSGGGNIQYF. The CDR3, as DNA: TGTGCCAGCCTCCCGAGCGGGGGTGGAAACATTCAGTACTTC.

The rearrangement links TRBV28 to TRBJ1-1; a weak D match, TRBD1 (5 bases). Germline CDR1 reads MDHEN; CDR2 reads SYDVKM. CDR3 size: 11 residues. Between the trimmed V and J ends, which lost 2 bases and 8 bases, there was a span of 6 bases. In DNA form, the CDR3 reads TGTGCCAGCAGTTTACGGGGGGAAGCTTTCTTT. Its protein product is CASSLRGEAFF.

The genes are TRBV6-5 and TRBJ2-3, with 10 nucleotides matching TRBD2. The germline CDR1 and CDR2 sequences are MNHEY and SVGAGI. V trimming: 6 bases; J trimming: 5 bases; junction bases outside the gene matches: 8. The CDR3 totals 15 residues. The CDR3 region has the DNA TGTGCCAGCAGCGTAGCGGGAGGTTTAGTAGATACGCAGTATTTT. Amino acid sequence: CASSVAGGLVDTQYF.

CDR3 protein: CASRTQGLAGVNEQFF. The CDR3 DNA is TGCGCCAGCAGGACCCAAGGACTAGCGGGAGTCAATGAGCAGTTCTTC. V is TRBV5-1 and J is TRBJ2-1; 13 positions agree with TRBD2. The trim removed 5 bases at V and 6 bases at J, leaving 8 bases unmatched. Germline CDR1 reads SGHRS; CDR2 reads YFSETQ. This CDR3 contains 16 residues.

The chain's CDR3 is CATSVGQVLSYEQYF. The CDR3 DNA follows: TGTGCCACCAGTGTTGGCCAAGTCCTCTCCTACGAGCAGTACTTC. This chain uses TRBV24-1 with TRBJ2-7; D is unresolved. V lost 5 bases and J 0 bases, leaving 13 bases between the germline ends. This CDR3 has 15 residues. Germline CDR1 is KGHDR and CDR2 is SFDVKD.

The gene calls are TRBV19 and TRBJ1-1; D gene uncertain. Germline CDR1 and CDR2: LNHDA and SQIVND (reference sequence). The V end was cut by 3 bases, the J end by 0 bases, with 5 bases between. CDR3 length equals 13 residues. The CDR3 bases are TGTGCCAGTAGTATCTCGTTGAACACTGAAGCTTTCTTT. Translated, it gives CASSISLNTEAFF.

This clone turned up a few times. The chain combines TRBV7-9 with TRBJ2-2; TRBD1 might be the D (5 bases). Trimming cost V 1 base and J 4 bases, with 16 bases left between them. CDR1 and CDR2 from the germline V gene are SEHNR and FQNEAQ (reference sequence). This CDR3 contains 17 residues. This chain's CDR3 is CASSLVSQASPTGELFF. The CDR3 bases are TGTGCCAGCAGCTTAGTCTCACAGGCTTCGCCCACCGGGGAGCTGTTTTTT. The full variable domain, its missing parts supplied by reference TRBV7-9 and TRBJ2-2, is DTGVSQNPRHKITKRGQNVTFRCDPISEHNRLYWYRQTLGQGPEFLTYFQNEAQLEKSRLLSDRFSAERPKGSFSTLEIQRTEQGDSAMYLCASSLVSQASPTGELFFGEGSRLTVL.

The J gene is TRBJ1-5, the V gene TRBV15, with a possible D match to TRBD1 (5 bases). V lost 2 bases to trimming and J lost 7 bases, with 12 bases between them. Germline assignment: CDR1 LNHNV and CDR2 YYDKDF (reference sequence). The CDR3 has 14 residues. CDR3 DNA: TGTGCCACCAGCAGAAACGACAGAAGACAGCCCCAGCATTTT. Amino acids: CATSRNDRRQPQHF. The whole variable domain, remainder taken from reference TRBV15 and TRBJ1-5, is DAMVIQNPRYQVTQFGKPVTLSCSQTLNHNVMYWYQQKSSQAPKLLFHYYDKDFNNEADTPDNFQSRRPNTSFCFLDIRSPGLGDTAMYLCATSRNDRRQPQHFGDGTRLSIL.

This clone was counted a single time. DNA for the CDR3: TGTGCCAGCAGCGTGACAACGGGACTCCTCTCCTACGAGCAGTACTTC. The encoded protein is CASSVTTGLLSYEQYF. This chain joins TRBV5-6 and TRBJ2-7; maybe TRBD2 (6 bases). Trimming removed 4 bases at V and 0 bases at J, with 17 bases between. CDR1 is SGHDT, CDR2 YYEEEE, per germline. The length of the CDR3 is 16 residues.

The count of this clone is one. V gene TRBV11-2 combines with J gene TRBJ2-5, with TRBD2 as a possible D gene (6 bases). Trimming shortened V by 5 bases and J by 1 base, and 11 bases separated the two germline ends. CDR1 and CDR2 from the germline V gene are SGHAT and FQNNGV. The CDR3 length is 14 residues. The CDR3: CASSPTGVQETQYF. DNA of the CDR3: TGTGCCAGCAGCCCCACGGGAGTCCAAGAGACCCAGTACTTC.

The CDR3 protein is CASSQGQLTGYEQYF. CDR3 in DNA: TGTGCCAGCAGCCAAGGTCAACTTACTGGTTACGAGCAGTACTTC. This sequence joins TRBV4-2 and TRBJ2-7, with D unclear. Trimming cost V 1 base and J 4 bases, with 14 bases left between them. Germline V gene data show CDR1 as LGHNA and CDR2 as YNFKEQ. This CDR3 is built from 15 residues.

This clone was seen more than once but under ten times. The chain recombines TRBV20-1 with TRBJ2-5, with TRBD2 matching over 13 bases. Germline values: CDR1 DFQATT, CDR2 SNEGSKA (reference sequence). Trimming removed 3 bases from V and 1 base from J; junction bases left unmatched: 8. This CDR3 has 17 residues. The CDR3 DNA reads TGCAGTGCTAGTGCCCCGGGACTAGCGGGATCCCAAGAGACCCAGTACTTC. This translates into CSASAPGLAGSQETQYF.